A single sample is the source of the 10 T cell receptor beta chains below, sequenced in a study of T cells in Graves' hyperthyroidism and ophthalmopathy. RNA transcripts were the template for amplifying TCR beta CDR3 regions. HTBI primers were used for first-round RT-PCR of the TCR CDR3. TCRdb called the multiplex PCR reads again in MiXCR, with one record for every CDR3 protein. The sample has more than 350,000 distinct CDR3 sequences; approximately 14% are singletons. The sample consisted of blood. These receptors were collected from a woman younger than 45 with Graves' ophthalmopathy.

In its sample, this clonotype was seen many times. The chain joins TRBV6-1 to TRBJ2-3; 8 bases align to TRBD2. The CDR3 is 16 amino acids. The germline V gene encodes CDR1 MNHNS and CDR2 SASEGT. V lost 9 bases to trimming and J lost 5 bases; unmatched junction nucleotides: 16. The CDR3 sequence is CARRKSGGQLGDTQYF. For the CDR3, the DNA is TGTGCCAGAAGGAAAAGCGGGGGCCAACTCGGAGATACGCAGTATTTT.

Turning to this clonotype: This may be a read error: a much more frequent sequence differs by one nucleotide. V and J are TRBV11-2 and TRBJ2-5, with unresolved D. The CDR3 length is 12 residues. V lost 5 bases to trimming and J lost 5 bases, with 9 bases between them. CDR1 is SGHAT and CDR2 is FQNNGV in the germline V gene. CDR3 DNA sequence: TGTGCCAGCAGCCCCTCCGTTGAGACCCAGTACTTC. As protein: CASSPSVETQYF.

The chain recombines TRBV20-1 with TRBJ1-1; D call uncertain. CDR1 is DFQATT and CDR2 is SNEGSKA in the germline V gene (reference sequence). The CDR3 is made up of 10 amino acids. V lost 4 bases to trimming and J lost 3 bases, with 3 bases between them. CDR3 loop: CSAKYTEAFF. The DNA for the CDR3 is TGCAGTGCTAAATACACTGAAGCTTTCTTT.

In this sample, this clonotype turned up many times. The chain combines TRBV18 with TRBJ1-1; 11 nucleotides match TRBD1. Germline assignment: CDR1 KGHSH and CDR2 LQKENI. The J segment lost 4 bases and the V segment lost 2 bases, leaving 9 bases of the junction unmatched. CDR3 length: 17 amino acids. The CDR3 DNA is TGTGCCAGCTCACCATTGGGCTCGGGGACAGGGGGCACTGAAGCTTTCTTT. Translated: CASSPLGSGTGGTEAFF.

This clonotype has at least ten counts. The chain employs TRBV20-1 and TRBJ2-7; D is uncertain. CDR1 and CDR2 (germline): DFQATT, SNEGSKA (reference sequence). The CDR3 consists of 12 residues. V lost 4 bases to trimming and J lost 0 bases, with 7 bases between them. The CDR3 DNA is TGCAGTGCTACCGAGAACTCCTACGAGCAGTACTTC. This encodes CSATENSYEQYF.

This clonotype was counted at least ten times. This rearrangement joins TRBV28 to TRBJ2-3; D is perhaps TRBD2 (7 bases). The V end lost 5 bases, the J end lost 5 bases, and 14 bases lay between the germline ends. CDR1 and CDR2 (germline): MDHEN, SYDVKM. The CDR3 spans 14 residues. The CDR3 DNA reads as TGTGCCAGCAGTGGGAGGGGGGGCGGAGATACGCAGTATTTT. Its translation is CASSGRGGGDTQYF.

The J gene is TRBJ2-3, the V gene TRBV15; TRBD2 aligns across 9 bases. The CDR3 runs to 18 residues. Germline V gene lookup returns CDR1 LNHNV and CDR2 YYDKDF (reference sequence). V lost 0 bases to trimming and J lost 4 bases; unmatched junction nucleotides: 11. The CDR3 DNA reads TGTGCCACCAGCAGAGATAAGGCGCGCGGGGGGGTTTCAGATACGCAGTATTTT. Its translation: CATSRDKARGGVSDTQYF.

This clonotype came up a few times. The CDR3, as DNA: TGTGCCAGCAGCCTGGACCTACTGGATTCACCCCTCCACTTT. Residues: CASSLDLLDSPLHF. The chain employs TRBV9 and TRBJ1-6; D is undetermined. Germline-derived CDR1 and CDR2 are SGDLS and YYNGEE. The V end lost 4 bases, the J end lost 8 bases, and 13 bases lay between the germline ends. The length of the CDR3 is 14 residues.

This clonotype was seen a handful of times. The CDR3 sequence is CASSPETGLNIQYF. The CDR3 DNA sequence: TGTGCCAGCAGCCCGGAAACAGGGTTAAACATTCAGTACTTC. V gene TRBV5-4 combines with J gene TRBJ2-4, with D possibly TRBD1 on 6 matching bases. V dropped 4 bases and J dropped 6 bases, with 14 bases sitting between them. Germline values: CDR1 SGHNT, CDR2 YYREEE (reference sequence). CDR3 size: 14 residues.

As regards this clonotype: A single base separates this from a much larger clone, so it may be a read error. The gene calls are TRBV2 and TRBJ2-1; D remains ambiguous. From germline, CDR1 is SNHLY and CDR2 FYNNEI. This CDR3 spans 13 amino acids. The DNA of the CDR3 is TGTGCCGGCAGTACACCTATTTACAATGAGCAGTTCTTC. Translating gives CAGSTPIYNEQFF.